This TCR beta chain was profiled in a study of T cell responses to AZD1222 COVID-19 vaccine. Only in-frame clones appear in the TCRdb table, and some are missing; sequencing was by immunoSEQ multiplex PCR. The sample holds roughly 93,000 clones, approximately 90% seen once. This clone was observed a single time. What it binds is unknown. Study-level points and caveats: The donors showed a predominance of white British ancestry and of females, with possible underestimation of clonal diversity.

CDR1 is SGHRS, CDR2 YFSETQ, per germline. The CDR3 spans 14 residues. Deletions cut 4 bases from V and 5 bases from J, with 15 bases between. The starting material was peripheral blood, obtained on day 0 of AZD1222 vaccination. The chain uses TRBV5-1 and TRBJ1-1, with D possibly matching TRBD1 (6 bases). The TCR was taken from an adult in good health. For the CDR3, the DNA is TGCGCCAGCAGCCGCGACGGGGGGCCGACTGAAGCTTTCTTT. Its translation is CASSRDGGPTEAFF.